The 16 T cell receptor beta chains listed next were all sequenced from one sample in a study of blood T cell repertoires in COVID-19. Sequenced by immunoSEQ multiplex PCR; TCRdb stores in-frame clones only, minus some. The sample consists of some 130,000 clones, around 80% of them appearing once. The sample taken for sequencing was peripheral blood. The receptors here all came from a man in his 60s with acute or convalescent COVID-19.

CDR3 bases: TGTGCCAGCAGCTACGACAGGGGGCTGAACACCGGGGAGCTGTTTTTT. This gives the protein CASSYDRGLNTGELFF. The V and J genes are TRBV7-2 and TRBJ2-2; 10 bases align to TRBD1. Looked up from germline, CDR1 is SGHTA and CDR2 is FQGNSA. The V and J ends lost 4 bases and 1 base, in that order; junction bases with no gene match: 3. The length of the CDR3 is 16 residues. Drawing the rest from reference TRBV7-2 and TRBJ2-2, the complete variable domain is GAGVSQSPSNKVTEKGKDVELRCDPISGHTALYWYRQSLGQGLEFLIYFQGNSAPDKSGLPSDRFSAERTGGSVSTLTIQRTQQEDSAVYLCASSYDRGLNTGELFFGEGSRLTVL.

This clone has just a few counts. V and J are TRBV7-9 and TRBJ2-7; 7 nucleotides align to TRBD2. The CDR3 sequence is 14 residues long. Germline assignment: CDR1 SEHNR and CDR2 FQNEAQ (reference sequence). V gave up 1 base and J gave up 1 base; unmatched junction bases: 1. CDR3 loop: CASSLGSGSYEQYF. CDR3 sequence (DNA): TGTGCCAGCAGCTTAGGTAGCGGGTCCTACGAGCAGTACTTC.

This clone was seen repeatedly, ten times or more. The CDR3 loop reads CASSLGQGALSYTF. CDR3 DNA sequence: TGTGCCAGCAGTTTAGGCCAGGGGGCGTTAAGCTACACCTTC. This chain uses TRBV27 with TRBJ1-2; TRBD1 agrees at 8 bases. The germline CDR1 and CDR2 sequences are MNHEY and SMNVEV (reference sequence). The CDR3 spans 14 residues. With 2 bases clipped from V and 9 bases from J, the junction kept 8 bases outside the gene matches.

V is TRBV6-6 and J is TRBJ1-2; no clear D. This CDR3 has 14 amino acids. V lost 5 bases, J lost 4 bases, and 14 bases lay in between. CDR1 and CDR2 from the germline V gene are MNHNY and SVGAGI (reference sequence). The CDR3 is CASSRGLTGYGYTF. CDR3 bases: TGTGCCAGCAGTCGAGGACTCACGGGCTATGGCTACACCTTC.

The CDR3 nucleotides are TGTGCCAGCAGTCCGGGACAGGGGGCAAATACGCAGTATTTT. Translated: CASSPGQGANTQYF. This sequence joins TRBV28 and TRBJ2-3; 12 bases align to TRBD1. Germline V gene sequence: CDR1 MDHEN, CDR2 SYDVKM. The ends lost 5 bases at V and 7 bases at J; junction bases unmatched: 4. This CDR3 has 14 amino acids.

The V call is TRBV12-3 or TRBV12-4, the J call TRBJ2-7; D call uncertain. The V gene lost 4 bases and the J gene lost 7 bases, with 11 bases spanning the gap. This CDR3 has 12 amino acids. The DNA for the CDR3 is TGTGCCAGCAGTTCCCCAGGCCGAGAGCAGTACTTC. Its protein is CASSSPGREQYF.

Only one count was recorded for this clone. The chain uses TRBV18 and TRBJ1-2; weak D call: TRBD1 (6 bases). The CDR3 has 15 amino acids. The V gene's germline CDR1 is KGHSH and CDR2 LQKENI. Trimming removed 3 bases from V and 7 bases from J, with 18 bases in between. The CDR3 DNA is TGTGCCAGCTCACCCGGCCCGGACAGCACATTTGGCTACACCTTC. It is translated as CASSPGPDSTFGYTF.

The J gene is TRBJ1-1, the V gene TRBV11-2; D remains ambiguous. This CDR3 has 18 residues. V was cut by 5 bases and J by 3 bases, with 25 bases left in between. The germline V gene encodes CDR1 SGHAT and CDR2 FQNNGV. DNA of the CDR3: TGTGCCAGCAGCCCCAAACTTGGGCCAGTAATCGGGGACACTGAAGCTTTCTTT. Translation: CASSPKLGPVIGDTEAFF.

V usage is TRBV14 and J usage is TRBJ2-3, with TRBD1 matching 7 bases. CDR1 is SGHDN, CDR2 FVKESK, per germline. This CDR3 has 16 residues. The V segment lost 1 base and the J segment 1 base; nucleotides outside the gene matches: 5. The CDR3 sequence: CASSQVGQRRTDTQYF. The CDR3 DNA reads as TGTGCCAGCAGCCAAGTGGGACAGCGTCGCACAGATACGCAGTATTTT.

The chain combines TRBV5-5 with TRBJ1-2; D is uncertain. In germline, CDR1 is SGHKS, CDR2 YYEKEE (reference sequence). Trimming shortened V by 0 bases and J by 5 bases, and 8 bases separated the two germline ends. CDR3 length equals 13 residues. The CDR3 here is CASSLGGEYGYTF. CDR3 in DNA: TGTGCCAGCAGCTTGGGGGGAGAATATGGCTACACCTTC. Looking up the rest from reference TRBV5-5 and TRBJ1-2 gives the full variable domain: DAGVTQSPTHLIKTRGQQVTLRCSPISGHKSVSWYQQVLGQGPQFIFQYYEKEERGRGNFPDRFSARQFPNYSSELNVNALLLGDSALYLCASSLGGEYGYTFGSGTRLTVV.

This chain uses TRBV28 with TRBJ2-2, with D perhaps matching TRBD1 or TRBD2 (9 bases each). Germline lookup yields CDR1 MDHEN and CDR2 SYDVKM. The germline V and J ends were trimmed by 8 bases and 7 bases, with 32 bases remaining between them. The CDR3 covers 19 residues. CDR3 nucleotides: TGTGCCAGCCAAGGACAGGGGCGGGGTAGCGGGAGAGACGGCGGGGAGCTGTTTTTT. Translated, it gives CASQGQGRGSGRDGGELFF.

The rearrangement links TRBV28 to TRBJ1-1, with TRBD1 matching 7 bases. With V trimmed by 2 bases and J by 4 bases, 4 bases remained unmatched. The CDR3 length is 14 residues. CDR1 MDHEN and CDR2 SYDVKM come from the germline V gene. The chain's CDR3 is CASSLSRGVTEAFF. DNA of the CDR3: TGTGCCAGCAGTTTAAGCAGGGGGGTCACTGAAGCTTTCTTT. The complete variable domain, with remaining parts taken from reference TRBV28 and TRBJ1-1, reads DVKVTQSSRYLVKRTGEKVFLECVQDMDHENMFWYRQDPGLGLRLIYFSYDVKMKEKGDIPEGYSVSREKKERFSLILESASTNQTSMYLCASSLSRGVTEAFFGQGTRLTVV.

The chain links TRBV29-1 to TRBJ2-1; TRBD2 is a possible D gene (6 bases). V lost 1 base and J 10 bases, leaving 11 bases between the germline ends. The length of the CDR3 is 12 residues. The germline CDR1 and CDR2 sequences are SQVTM and ANQGSEA. CDR3 residues: CSVEGLEQEQFF. The CDR3 DNA is TGCAGCGTTGAAGGACTAGAACAGGAGCAGTTCTTC.

The rearrangement joins TRBV5-1 to TRBJ1-2; a possible D gene is TRBD1 (6 bases). The CDR3 length is 13 residues. V was shortened by 3 bases and J by 3 bases, with 9 bases between the two germline ends. The V gene's germline CDR1 is SGHRS and CDR2 YFSETQ. CDR3 bases: TGCGCCAGCAGCTCGGACAGCTACTATGGCTACACCTTC. Translating it yields CASSSDSYYGYTF.

This sequence joins TRBV28 and TRBJ2-7, with D tentatively TRBD2 (5 bases). Germline CDR1 and CDR2: MDHEN and SYDVKM. The CDR3 runs 14 residues. Trimming shortened V by 4 bases and J by 5 bases, and 15 bases separated the two germline ends. The CDR3 loop is CASSSPGSSHEQYF. The DNA of the CDR3 is TGTGCCAGCAGTTCCCCGGGGAGCAGCCACGAGCAGTACTTC.

This chain connects TRBV5-4 to TRBJ2-7; 8 bases line up with TRBD2. Germline lookup yields CDR1 SGHNT and CDR2 YYREEE (reference sequence). This CDR3 region has 15 residues. Unmatched junction bases numbered 4, after V lost 2 bases and J lost 0 bases. In nucleotides, the CDR3 is TGTGCCAGCAGCTTCGAGCGGGGGAGCTCCTACGAGCAGTACTTC. It is translated as CASSFERGSSYEQYF.